The 8 T cell receptor beta chains reported below all come from one sample, sequenced in a study of blood T cell repertoires in COVID-19. Sequencing was performed with immunoSEQ multiplex PCR; in TCRdb, only in-frame clones are kept and a portion is missing. The sample lists a few hundred thousand clones, roughly 81% occurring once. The specimen was peripheral blood. The receptors here all came from a man aged 35 to 55 with acute or convalescent COVID-19.

CDR3 in DNA: TGTGCCAGCAGCCAGATAGGGGGTCCCTACGAGCAGTACTTC. Translating it yields CASSQIGGPYEQYF. The chain couples TRBV3-1 (or the pseudogene TRBV3-2) to TRBJ2-7; D is possibly TRBD1 (6 bases). The CDR3 spans 14 residues. V was shortened by 3 bases and J by 2 bases, with 11 bases between the two germline ends. The germline gives CDR1 LGHDT, CDR2 YNNKEL (reference sequence).

The gene calls are TRBV2 and TRBJ2-5; D perhaps matches TRBD2 (5 bases). V shed 7 bases and J shed 7 bases, with 16 bases lying between them. The CDR3 covers 13 residues. The V gene's germline CDR1 is SNHLY and CDR2 FYNNEI. The CDR3 DNA follows: TGTGCCAGCACAACGGAGGTTCGGGGGACCCAGTACTTC. Encoded protein: CASTTEVRGTQYF.

The J gene is TRBJ1-6, the V gene TRBV7-9, with 7 bases fitting TRBD1. The V segment lost 5 bases and the J segment 11 bases; nucleotides outside the gene matches: 9. CDR3 length equals 14 residues. CDR1 is SEHNR and CDR2 is FQNEAQ in the germline V gene (reference sequence). CDR3 loop: CASSLDRVGPPLHF. The CDR3 bases are TGTGCCAGCAGCCTTGACAGGGTCGGGCCACCCCTCCACTTT.

This clone was seen a few times. The rearrangement joins TRBV6-1 to TRBJ2-7; no definite D call. The V end was cut by 1 base, the J end by 2 bases, with 3 bases between. CDR3 length: 12 amino acids. The V gene's germline CDR1 is MNHNS and CDR2 SASEGT. Here the CDR3 reads CASSEGAYEQYF. Written as DNA, the CDR3 is TGTGCCAGCAGTGAAGGCGCCTACGAGCAGTACTTC.

This clone is a singleton in its sample. The V and J genes are TRBV6-5 and TRBJ1-4; TRBD1 aligns across 10 bases. In germline, CDR1 is MNHEY, CDR2 SVGAGI. With 0 bases clipped from V and 4 bases from J, the junction kept 2 bases outside the gene matches. The CDR3 runs 16 residues. The chain's CDR3 is CASSYSTGGGNEKLFF. CDR3 in DNA: TGTGCCAGCAGTTACTCGACAGGGGGCGGTAATGAAAAACTGTTTTTT.

This rearrangement joins TRBV29-1 to TRBJ2-3, with D unresolved. CDR1 SQVTM and CDR2 ANQGSEA come from the germline V gene. V was clipped by 8 bases and J by 4 bases, with 10 bases between them. There are 11 residues in the CDR3. CDR3 sequence: CSSSYADTQYF. CDR3 bases: TGCAGCTCCTCCTATGCAGATACGCAGTATTTT.

This rearrangement joins TRBV6-5 to TRBJ2-1; 10 bases are shared with TRBD2. Germline V lookup: CDR1 MNHEY, CDR2 SVGAGI. Trimming removed 5 bases from V and 6 bases from J; junction bases left unmatched: 4. The CDR3 length is 14 residues. Here the CDR3 reads CASSRTSGPNEQFF. CDR3 nucleotide sequence: TGTGCCAGCAGTCGGACTAGCGGCCCCAATGAGCAGTTCTTC.

V and J are TRBV28 and TRBJ2-4; D not resolved. The CDR3 has 11 amino acids. Germline V gives CDR1 MDHEN, CDR2 SYDVKM. The V and J ends lost 8 bases and 3 bases respectively, with 5 bases between them. In DNA form, the CDR3 reads TGTGCCAGCCTCTTCAAAAACATTCAGTACTTC. This translates into CASLFKNIQYF.